This record looks at one TCR beta chain sequence and its context. Its antigen remains unknown. This entry is derived from a study of T cell responses to AZD1222 COVID-19 vaccine. Whole-study findings and limits: Sampling that yielded the repertoires occurred only after the peak T cell response. Clonal diversity may have been underestimated in mostly white British donors. Receipt of two AZD1222 doses was followed by a rise in Spike-specific TCR breadth and depth. At baseline, seropositivity was found in only a handful of AZD1222 recipients.

Germline assignment: CDR1 LNHDA and CDR2 SQIVND (reference sequence). This CDR3 is 16 amino acids long. V lost 3 bases and J 8 bases, leaving 17 bases between the germline ends. Sequenced by immunoSEQ multiplex PCR; TCRdb stores in-frame clones only, minus some. The sample carries approximately 75,000 clones, 85% to 90% recorded once. This TCR came from an adult who received the AZD1222 COVID-19 vaccine. The material was peripheral blood, obtained 28 days after the second AZD1222 dose. This rearrangement joins TRBV19 to TRBJ1-6; D is uncertain. The CDR3 DNA is TGTGCCAGTAGTATTTTCCCCCTCGGTGGAGATTCACCCCTCCACTTT. It encodes CASSIFPLGGDSPLHF.